This TCR beta chain stems from a study of blood T cell repertoires in COVID-19. Study information: COVID-19 samples, acute and convalescent, were from the United States, Italy and Spain. PBMCs, B-cell-depleted T cells, or T cells provided the cDNA or gDNA that made up the material.

Patients at the Seattle site were enrolled during active infection and followed longitudinally. Original processing notes: Cell counts per sample came from amplifying reference gene primers. Generated by immunoSEQ multiplex PCR, the TCRdb table keeps only in-frame clones and is missing some. V and J calls and clone size are given by that table; D and trimming were obtained from the DNA. The data hold about 360,000 clones, with 86% observed a single time. From germline, CDR1 is ENHRY and CDR2 SYGVKD. The CDR3 sequence is 14 residues long. V lost 4 bases to trimming and J lost 6 bases, with 15 bases between them.

This receptor was taken from a woman aged 60-75 years with COVID-19, enrolled during active disease. The sample consisted of peripheral blood. The chain couples TRBV10-3 to TRBJ1-1; no definite D call. The CDR3 is CAISALGFGAEAFF. For the CDR3, the DNA is TGTGCCATCAGTGCCCTCGGATTCGGGGCTGAAGCTTTCTTT.